The clone carrying this TCR beta chain was observed at least ten times. The time point here: before trial treatment. TRAV- and TRBV-specific primers primed first-strand cDNA, covering alpha and beta chains. TCR amplification involved 20 PCR cycles with a constant-region primer and V-primer adapter. Researchers amplified the isolated mRNA using in vitro transcription. From the reads, TCRdb called clonotypes with MiXCR, one entry per CDR3 protein. Of fewer than 95,000 distinct CDR3 sequences in the sample, roughly a tenth were seen once. These data belong to a study of low-dose radiotherapy and immunotherapy resistance in tumors. Overall study: Each fraction given to Cohort 2 every two weeks delivered 1 Gy, and the total reached 13 Gy over 26 weeks.

Per germline, CDR1 SGHNT and CDR2 YYREEE (reference sequence). This CDR3 is 18 amino acids long. V trimming: 4 bases; J trimming: 6 bases; junction bases outside the gene matches: 13. This chain links TRBV5-4 with TRBJ2-1; 13 nucleotides line up with TRBD2. The input for sequencing was PBMCs, taken before treatment. The clonotype was recovered from a male donor with prostate cancer. For the CDR3, the DNA is TGTGCCAGCAGCCCGACACCGATCACTAGCGGGAGGGTCAATGAGCAGTTCTTC. The encoded protein is CASSPTPITSGRVNEQFF.